One and the same sample provided the 28 T cell receptor beta chains below, sequenced in a study of blood T cell repertoires in COVID-19. Produced via immunoSEQ multiplex PCR; TCRdb's table is partial and in-frame only. This repertoire shows 150,000 to 200,000 clones, 80% to 90% found once; its top ten account for roughly 9.8%. The specimen sequenced was peripheral blood. The receptors originated from a human donor with active or convalescent COVID-19. The donor label of this sample is uncertain.

V and J are TRBV18 and TRBJ1-6, with a weak D call TRBD1 (5 bases). V shed 10 bases and J shed 2 bases, with 12 bases lying between them. CDR3 length: 14 residues. The germline V gene encodes CDR1 KGHSH and CDR2 LQKENI. The CDR3 DNA is TGTGCCACCACTGGGGCCCCCTATAATTCACCCCTCCACTTT. Residues: CATTGAPYNSPLHF.

The chain couples TRBV7-2 to TRBJ2-3; 7 nucleotides line up with TRBD2. Germline V gives CDR1 SGHTA, CDR2 FQGNSA. The CDR3 length is 14 residues. V lost 5 bases to trimming and J lost 5 bases; unmatched junction nucleotides: 7. In DNA form, the CDR3 reads TGTGCCAGCAGCCGTTCGGGGGGTATAGATACGCAGTATTTT. Its translation: CASSRSGGIDTQYF.

This clone was counted between two and nine times. The V gene is TRBV5-4, the J gene TRBJ2-7; weak D call: TRBD1 (6 bases). Germline V gene lookup returns CDR1 SGHNT and CDR2 YYREEE (reference sequence). Trimming stripped 2 bases from V and 2 bases from J, with 11 bases between. The CDR3 is 14 amino acids. CDR3 sequence: CASSFNQGTYEQYF. CDR3 bases: TGTGCCAGCAGCTTTAACCAGGGGACCTACGAGCAGTACTTC.

This CDR3 is CASSIGATEAFF. DNA for the CDR3: TGTGCCAGCAGTATAGGGGCCACTGAAGCTTTCTTT. The genes are TRBV6-2 or TRBV6-3 and TRBJ1-1; D is possibly TRBD1 (5 bases). Germline V CDR1 and CDR2: MNHEY, SVGEGT. CDR3 size: 12 residues. V lost 5 bases, J lost 4 bases, and 8 bases lay in between.

This sequence joins TRBV5-1 and TRBJ1-1; no clear D. The V gene's germline CDR1 is SGHRS and CDR2 YFSETQ. The length of the CDR3 is 14 residues. Trimming shortened V by 0 bases and J by 1 base, and 7 bases separated the two germline ends. The CDR3 DNA sequence: TGCGCCAGCAGCTTGGCGCTGGCGAACACTGAAGCTTTCTTT. Protein sequence: CASSLALANTEAFF.

The chain is built from TRBV7-2 and TRBJ2-3; D gene unclear. The CDR3 is 14 amino acids. Germline V gene sequence: CDR1 SGHTA, CDR2 FQGNSA. V was cut by 2 bases and J by 2 bases, with 8 bases left in between. The CDR3 loop reads CASSLRLSTDTQYF. In DNA, the CDR3 is TGTGCCAGCAGCTTAAGACTTTCCACAGATACGCAGTATTTT.

V and J are TRBV9 and TRBJ2-7; D uncertain. Trimming cost V 2 bases and J 1 base, with 10 bases left between them. The CDR3 totals 14 residues. Germline V gene sequence: CDR1 SGDLS, CDR2 YYNGEE. CDR3 nucleotide sequence: TGTGCCAGCAGCGTCGGGTCCCCTTCCTACGAGCAGTACTTC. It codes for CASSVGSPSYEQYF.

In this sample, this clone turned up a few times. The chain is built from TRBV7-2 and TRBJ2-3; a weak D match, TRBD2 (7 bases). Germline V CDR1 and CDR2: SGHTA, FQGNSA. V lost 6 bases, J lost 4 bases, and 20 bases lay in between. The CDR3 loop spans 16 amino acids. CDR3 sequence (DNA): TGTGCCAGCAGATGGAGGAGGGGGGGCAGCGCAGATACGCAGTATTTT. Amino acids: CASRWRRGGSADTQYF. The full variable domain, in which reference TRBV7-2 and TRBJ2-3 provide the parts outside the CDR3, is GAGVSQSPSNKVTEKGKDVELRCDPISGHTALYWYRQSLGQGLEFLIYFQGNSAPDKSGLPSDRFSAERTGGSVSTLTIQRTQQEDSAVYLCASRWRRGGSADTQYFGPGTRLTVL.

V is TRBV23-1 and J is TRBJ1-1; D ambiguous. TRBV23-1 is labeled an ORF, and its function is uncertain. This CDR3 has 15 residues. Trimming took 0 bases from V and 1 from J, leaving 9 bases between them. For the CDR3, the DNA is TGCGCCAGCAGTCAATCGAACGGGGAGAACACTGAAGCTTTCTTT. Its translation is CASSQSNGENTEAFF.

V usage is TRBV10-3 and J usage is TRBJ2-7; D gene unclear. The CDR3 sequence is 12 residues long. CDR1 ENHRY and CDR2 SYGVKD come from the germline V gene. Trimming stripped 0 bases from V and 9 bases from J, with 9 bases between. The CDR3 DNA reads as TGTGCCATCAGTGAGTCGATCCCGGTGCAGTACTTC. Translation gives CAISESIPVQYF.

This clone was counted a single time. V usage is TRBV30 and J usage is TRBJ2-4; 10 nucleotides match TRBD1. V was clipped by 2 bases and J by 6 bases; unmatched bases: 4. CDR3 length: 14 amino acids. CDR1 is GTSNPN, CDR2 SVGIG, per germline (reference sequence). This CDR3 reads CAWSLRTGGNIQYF. CDR3 DNA: TGTGCCTGGAGTTTGCGGACAGGGGGAAACATTCAGTACTTC.

The chain joins TRBV7-3 to TRBJ1-5; D may be TRBD1 (6 bases). CDR3 length: 15 residues. V was pared by 5 bases and J by 6 bases, with 17 bases between. CDR1 and CDR2 (germline): SGHTA, FQGTGA. The CDR3 reads CASSTKDRKGQPQHF. CDR3 nucleotides: TGTGCCAGCAGCACGAAGGACAGAAAGGGTCAGCCCCAGCATTTT.

This clone was counted once. The chain links TRBV7-9 to TRBJ2-2, with D possibly TRBD2 on 5 matching bases. V was cut by 3 bases and J by 7 bases, with 15 bases left in between. The CDR3 loop spans 15 amino acids. Germline V gene lookup returns CDR1 SEHNR and CDR2 FQNEAQ (reference sequence). The CDR3 is CASSFRVSAGGELFF. The DNA for the CDR3 is TGTGCCAGCAGCTTTCGAGTCTCGGCGGGCGGGGAGCTGTTTTTT.

The chain links TRBV30 to TRBJ2-7; the match to TRBD2 covers 8 bases. Germline V gives CDR1 GTSNPN, CDR2 SVGIG (reference sequence). The CDR3 covers 13 residues. The junction had 11 bases not matched to a gene; V was cut back by 6 bases and J by 7 bases. The CDR3 sequence: CACAGGTSLEQYF. The CDR3 DNA follows: TGTGCCTGTGCGGGGGGCACGTCTCTAGAGCAGTACTTC. Supplemented by reference TRBV30 and TRBJ2-7, the full variable domain reads SQTIHQWPATLVQPVGSPLSLECTVEGTSNPNLYWYRQAAGRGLQLLFYSVGIGQISSEVPQNLSASRPQDRQFILSSKKLLLSDSGFYLCACAGGTSLEQYFGPGTRLTVT.

The genes are TRBV6-6 and TRBJ1-5, with D possibly TRBD1 on 5 matching bases. V was shortened by 5 bases and J by 3 bases, with 17 bases between the two germline ends. The CDR3 loop spans 16 amino acids. CDR1 and CDR2 from the germline V gene are MNHNY and SVGAGI (reference sequence). The chain's CDR3 is CASSLPSAGLNQPQHF. Here the CDR3 DNA reads TGTGCCAGCAGTCTCCCTTCGGCGGGACTCAATCAGCCCCAGCATTTT.

The V gene is TRBV5-1, the J gene TRBJ1-1, with TRBD1 matching over 12 bases. Germline CDR1 is SGHRS and CDR2 is YFSETQ. This CDR3 spans 16 amino acids. The trim removed 2 bases at V and 5 bases at J, leaving 7 bases unmatched. The CDR3 bases are TGCGCCAGCAGCTTAGGGACAGGGGGCGCCAGGACTGAAGCTTTCTTT. Translating it yields CASSLGTGGARTEAFF. The full variable domain, rest sourced from reference TRBV5-1 and TRBJ1-1, is KAGVTQTPRYLIKTRGQQVTLSCSPISGHRSVSWYQQTPGQGLQFLFEYFSETQRNKGNFPGRFSGRQFSNSRSEMNVSTLELGDSALYLCASSLGTGGARTEAFFGQGTRLTVV.

This chain uses TRBV5-1 with TRBJ2-3; 12 bases fit TRBD2. V lost 1 base and J lost 2; bases outside the gene matches: 2. The germline CDR1 and CDR2 sequences are SGHRS and YFSETQ. This CDR3 is 16 amino acids long. The CDR3 DNA reads as TGCGCCAGCAGCTTGACTAGCGGGGGGTTCACAGATACGCAGTATTTT. Its protein is CASSLTSGGFTDTQYF.

The chain couples TRBV9 to TRBJ1-3; D call uncertain. The CDR3 runs 14 residues. Trimming pared 2 bases from V and 4 bases from J, leaving 10 bases between. The V gene's germline CDR1 is SGDLS and CDR2 YYNGEE. In DNA, the CDR3 is TGTGCCAGCAGCGTCTCAAACTCGGGAAACACCATATATTTT. Amino acids: CASSVSNSGNTIYF.

The J gene is TRBJ2-7, the V gene TRBV7-3; 10 bases align to TRBD1. The CDR3 contains 14 residues. V shed 1 base, J shed 6 bases, and the junction held 3 bases outside the gene matches. In germline, CDR1 is SGHTA, CDR2 FQGTGA. The CDR3 nucleotides are TGTGCCAGCAGCTTAATGCGGACAGGGGGCGAGCAGTACTTC. Translating it yields CASSLMRTGGEQYF.

The gene calls are TRBV7-2 and TRBJ1-5; no reliable D call. The CDR3 runs 11 residues. Trimming cost V 11 bases and J 6 bases, with 11 bases left between them. CDR1 is SGHTA and CDR2 is FQGNSA in the germline V gene. CDR3: CASSRGQPQHF. CDR3 bases: TGTGCCTCCTCCCGGGGTCAGCCCCAGCATTTT.

This clone has a count of ten or more. The genes are TRBV6-5 and TRBJ1-1; possibly TRBD1 for D (5 bases). The V end lost 6 bases, the J end lost 3 bases, and 17 bases lay between the germline ends. The germline gives CDR1 MNHEY, CDR2 SVGAGI. The CDR3 loop spans 15 amino acids. The CDR3: CASRPRPGSDTEAFF. CDR3 nucleotide sequence: TGTGCCAGCAGACCTAGACCAGGGTCTGACACTGAAGCTTTCTTT.

This sequence joins TRBV5-1 and TRBJ2-5, with a tentative D call TRBD1 (6 bases). Trimming removed 4 bases from V and 2 bases from J, with 12 bases in between. This CDR3 region has 14 residues. Per germline, CDR1 SGHRS and CDR2 YFSETQ. The CDR3 DNA reads as TGCGCCAGCAGCCCAGGGACAAATCAAGAGACCCAGTACTTC. It codes for CASSPGTNQETQYF.

This sequence joins TRBV30 and TRBJ1-2; D may be TRBD1 (5 bases). This CDR3 is 10 amino acids long. The V gene's germline CDR1 is GTSNPN and CDR2 SVGIG (reference sequence). The V end was cut by 5 bases, the J end by 9 bases, with 10 bases between. CDR3 sequence: CAWGRVSYTF. Written as DNA, the CDR3 is TGTGCCTGGGGCAGGGTTAGCTACACCTTC.

This chain uses TRBV28 with TRBJ1-2, with 8 bases that match TRBD1. Germline loops: CDR1 MDHEN, CDR2 SYDVKM. V was pared by 7 bases and J by 6 bases, with 13 bases of the junction left unmatched. This CDR3 region has 15 residues. In DNA form, the CDR3 reads TGTGCCAGCAACCTCTCGCCCGGACAGGGACATGGCTACACCTTC. It codes for CASNLSPGQGHGYTF.

This sequence joins TRBV27 and TRBJ2-7, with D perhaps TRBD2 (5 bases). Trimming left V 5 bases short and J 6 bases short, with 17 bases between. The length of the CDR3 is 14 residues. The germline V gene encodes CDR1 MNHEY and CDR2 SMNVEV (reference sequence). The CDR3 region is CASSPLEAAGEQYF. As DNA, the CDR3 is TGTGCCAGCAGTCCGCTGGAGGCGGCGGGCGAGCAGTACTTC.

V and J are TRBV5-1 and TRBJ2-5; 16 positions match TRBD2. Germline CDR1 and CDR2: SGHRS and YFSETQ. The CDR3 is made up of 19 amino acids. J was trimmed by 5 bases and V by 4 bases; bases with no gene match: 14. CDR3 protein: CASSKTGLAGGSLVETQYF. CDR3 DNA: TGCGCCAGCAGCAAAACGGGACTAGCGGGGGGGAGCCTCGTGGAGACCCAGTACTTC.

The gene calls are TRBV4-3 and TRBJ2-6, with 7 bases matching TRBD2. V lost 3 bases and J lost 2; bases outside the gene matches: 10. This CDR3 has 18 amino acids. Germline V lookup: CDR1 LGHNA, CDR2 YSLEER. The CDR3 region has the DNA TGCGCCAGCAGCCACACTGGGGGGAGGGTTGCTGGGGCCAACGTCCTGACTTTC. It is translated as CASSHTGGRVAGANVLTF.

This clone was detected only once. The rearrangement uses TRBV3-1 (or the pseudogene TRBV3-2) and TRBJ2-5; 9 nucleotides line up with TRBD1. Per the germline V gene, CDR1 is LGHDT and CDR2 is YNNKEL (reference sequence). Trimming removed 1 base from V and 5 bases from J; junction bases left unmatched: 2. This CDR3 contains 14 residues. CDR3 sequence reads: CASSQGTGAETQYF. As DNA, the CDR3 is TGTGCCAGCAGCCAAGGGACAGGGGCGGAGACCCAGTACTTC.